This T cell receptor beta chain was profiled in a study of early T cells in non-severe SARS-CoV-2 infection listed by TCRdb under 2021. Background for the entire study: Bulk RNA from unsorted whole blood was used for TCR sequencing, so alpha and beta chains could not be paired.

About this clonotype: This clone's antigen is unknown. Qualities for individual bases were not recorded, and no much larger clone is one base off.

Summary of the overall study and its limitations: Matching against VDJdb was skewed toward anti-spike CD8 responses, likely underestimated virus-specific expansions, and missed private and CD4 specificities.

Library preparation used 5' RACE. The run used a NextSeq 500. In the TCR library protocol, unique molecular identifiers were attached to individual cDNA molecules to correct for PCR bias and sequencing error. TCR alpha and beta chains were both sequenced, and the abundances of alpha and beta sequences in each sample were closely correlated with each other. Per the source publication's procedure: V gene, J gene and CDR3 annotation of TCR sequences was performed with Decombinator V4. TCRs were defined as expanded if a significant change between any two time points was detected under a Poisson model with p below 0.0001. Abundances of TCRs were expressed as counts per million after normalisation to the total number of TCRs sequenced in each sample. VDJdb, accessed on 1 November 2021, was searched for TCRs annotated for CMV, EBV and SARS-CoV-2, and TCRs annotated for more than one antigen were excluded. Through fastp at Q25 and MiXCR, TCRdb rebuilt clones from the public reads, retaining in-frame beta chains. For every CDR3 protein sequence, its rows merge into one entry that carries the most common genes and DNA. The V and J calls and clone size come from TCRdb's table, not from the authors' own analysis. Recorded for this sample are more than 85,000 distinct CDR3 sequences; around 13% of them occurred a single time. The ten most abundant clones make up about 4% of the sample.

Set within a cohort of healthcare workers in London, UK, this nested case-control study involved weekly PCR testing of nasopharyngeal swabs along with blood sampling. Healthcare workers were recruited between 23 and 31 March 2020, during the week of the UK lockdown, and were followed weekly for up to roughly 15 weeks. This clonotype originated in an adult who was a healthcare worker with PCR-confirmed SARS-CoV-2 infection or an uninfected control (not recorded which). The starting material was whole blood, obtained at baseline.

CDR3 loop: CSVADSPQETQYF. The DNA sequence is given as TGCAGCGTTGCCGACAGCCCACAGGAGACCCAGTACTTC. The V gene is TRBV29-1 and the J gene is TRBJ2-5; a tentative D call is TRBD1 (5 bases match). CDR1 and CDR2, looked up from the germline V gene, are SQVTM and ANQGSEA. Relative to germline, V is 4 bases shorter and J is 5 bases shorter, with 14 bases between their ends. The CDR3, cysteine through phenylalanine, is 13 amino acids long. The retained sequence is limited to the CDR3, 39 bases, with the frame set at the first base.